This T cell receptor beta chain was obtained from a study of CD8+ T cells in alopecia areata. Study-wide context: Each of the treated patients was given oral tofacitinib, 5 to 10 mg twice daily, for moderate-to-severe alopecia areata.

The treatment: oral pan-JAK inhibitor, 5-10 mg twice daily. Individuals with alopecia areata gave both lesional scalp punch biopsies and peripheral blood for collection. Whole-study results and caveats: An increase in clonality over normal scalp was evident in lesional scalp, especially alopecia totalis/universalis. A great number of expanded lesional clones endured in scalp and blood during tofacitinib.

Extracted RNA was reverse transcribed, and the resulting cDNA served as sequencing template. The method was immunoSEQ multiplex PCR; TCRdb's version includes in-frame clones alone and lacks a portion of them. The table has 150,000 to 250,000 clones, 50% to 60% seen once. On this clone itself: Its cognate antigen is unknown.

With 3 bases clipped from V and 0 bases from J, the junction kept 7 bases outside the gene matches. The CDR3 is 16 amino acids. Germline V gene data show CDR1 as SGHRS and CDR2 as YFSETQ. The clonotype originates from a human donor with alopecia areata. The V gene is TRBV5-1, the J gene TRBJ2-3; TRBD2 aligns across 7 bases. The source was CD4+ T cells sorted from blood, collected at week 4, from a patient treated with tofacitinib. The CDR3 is CASSWSGRDSTDTQYF. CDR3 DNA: TGCGCCAGCAGCTGGTCAGGGAGGGATAGCACAGATACGCAGTATTTT.